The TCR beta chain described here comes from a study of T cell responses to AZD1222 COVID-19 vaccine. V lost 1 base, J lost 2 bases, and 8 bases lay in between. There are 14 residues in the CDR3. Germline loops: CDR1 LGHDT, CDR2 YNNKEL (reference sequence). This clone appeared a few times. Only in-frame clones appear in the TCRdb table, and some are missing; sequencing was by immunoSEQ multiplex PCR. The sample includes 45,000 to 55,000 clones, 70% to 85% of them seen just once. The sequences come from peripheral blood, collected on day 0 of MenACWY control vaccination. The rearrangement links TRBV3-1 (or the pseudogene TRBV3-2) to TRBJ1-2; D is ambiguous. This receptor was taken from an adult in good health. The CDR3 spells CASSQGLLNYGYTF. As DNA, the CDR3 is TGTGCCAGCAGCCAAGGCCTCCTAAACTATGGCTACACCTTC.